The present TCR beta chain was sequenced within a study of blood T cells in healthy people across ages. Study-level results: TCR beta diversity correlated strongly with naive T cell percentage.

The CDR3 consists of 15 residues. From germline, CDR1 is MNHNS and CDR2 SASEGT. The V end was cut by 4 bases, the J end by 0 bases, with 12 bases between. Using a J-beta primer mix together with a sample-barcoded 5' primer, a second PCR was run for about 6 to 12 cycles. TCRdb re-analysed the 5' RACE reads in MiXCR, keeping a single row per CDR3 protein. Of over a million distinct CDR3 sequences listed, about 45% are singletons. This clonotype was seen more than once but under ten times. Antigen unknown. The J gene is TRBJ1-1, the V gene TRBV6-1; D possibly corresponds to TRBD1 (6 bases). The specimen was blood. This clonotype originated in a woman aged 18 to 35 in good health. The CDR3, as DNA: TGTGCCAGCAGTGCCCAGGGGCTCATGAACACTGAAGCTTTCTTT. Amino acids: CASSAQGLMNTEAFF.